A single sample is the source of the 10 T cell receptor beta chains below, sequenced in a study of blood T cells in healthy people across ages (dated by TCRdb to between 2015 and 2016). Library preparation employed 5' RACE. For sequencing, an Illumina HiSeq 2500 was employed. A second 7 to 11 cycle PCR used a sample-barcoded 5' primer and a J-beta primer mix. The raw public data were reprocessed by TCRdb itself: fastp quality trimming at Q25, MiXCR clonotype calling, in-frame beta chains only. Every entry covers one CDR3 protein and lists the most common genes and DNA from its rows. Counted in this sample were about 580,000 distinct CDR3 sequences; around 48% of them appeared once. The biggest ten clones account for around 25% of the sample. Sequenced input: blood. All receptors come from an elderly man in good health.

The V gene is TRBV10-3, the J gene TRBJ2-5; 7 bases line up with TRBD1. Germline V gives CDR1 ENHRY, CDR2 SYGVKD. CDR3 length: 13 residues. The trim removed 10 bases at V and 0 bases at J, leaving 5 bases unmatched. CDR3: CATMGQYQETQYF. CDR3 nucleotides: TGTGCCACCATGGGACAGTACCAAGAGACCCAGTACTTC.

The V and J genes are TRBV29-1 and TRBJ1-1; possible D gene TRBD1, 5 bases. Trimming shortened V by 6 bases and J by 4 bases, and 15 bases separated the two germline ends. Germline V gene lookup returns CDR1 SQVTM and CDR2 ANQGSEA. The CDR3 has 13 amino acids. CDR3 bases: TGCAGCGTAGGTGGGGGAGTTGGCACTGAAGCTTTCTTT. Translated, it gives CSVGGGVGTEAFF.

Only a few counts were recorded for this clonotype. CDR3 in amino acids: CASSATGGRQPQHF. The CDR3 coding sequence is TGTGCCAGCAGCGCCACAGGGGGTCGACAGCCCCAGCATTTT. The chain recombines TRBV9 with TRBJ1-5, with 8 bases lining up with TRBD1. CDR1 is SGDLS and CDR2 is YYNGEE in the germline V gene. The CDR3 has 14 residues. The J segment lost 7 bases and the V segment lost 3 bases, leaving 6 bases of the junction unmatched.

V gene TRBV6-6 combines with J gene TRBJ2-7; TRBD1 might be the D (6 bases). V was pared by 6 bases and J by 0 bases, with 9 bases between. The germline V gene encodes CDR1 MNHNY and CDR2 SVGAGI (reference sequence). This CDR3 contains 13 residues. This chain's CDR3 is CASRIGGSYEQYF. The CDR3, as DNA: TGTGCCAGCAGGATAGGGGGCTCCTACGAGCAGTACTTC.

The CDR3 DNA is TGCGCCAGCGGCCCCGGGACTAGCGGATCCCGCGAGCAGTACTTC. It is translated as CASGPGTSGSREQYF. This rearrangement joins TRBV10-2 to TRBJ2-5; 11 bases fit TRBD2. The end of the DNA fits TRBJ2-7 better, so the J call may be wrong. The CDR3 is made up of 15 amino acids. Germline V lookup: CDR1 WSHSY, CDR2 SAAADI.

This clonotype has a handful of counts. The gene calls are TRBV10-3 and TRBJ2-5, with 7 bases aligning to TRBD1. This CDR3 is 14 amino acids long. Trimming took 5 bases from V and 2 from J; bases not matched to a gene: 5. The V gene's germline CDR1 is ENHRY and CDR2 SYGVKD. The CDR3 nucleotides read TGTGCCATCAGTCTCCGCAGGGGGCAAGAGACCCAGTACTTC. Amino acids: CAISLRRGQETQYF.

V and J are TRBV7-3 and TRBJ2-1; unclear D gene. Trimming removed 2 bases at V and 5 bases at J, with 13 bases between. The CDR3 spans 15 residues. Germline CDR1 is SGHTA and CDR2 is FQGTGA. This CDR3 reads CASSLLVTNDNEQFF. The DNA for the CDR3 is TGTGCCAGCAGCTTACTCGTGACCAACGACAATGAGCAGTTCTTC. Looking up the rest from reference TRBV7-3 and TRBJ2-1 gives the full variable domain: GAGVSQTPSNKVTEKGKYVELRCDPISGHTALYWYRQSLGQGPEFLIYFQGTGAADDSGLPNDRFFAVRPEGSVSTLKIQRTERGDSAVYLCASSLLVTNDNEQFFGPGTRLTVL.

V usage is TRBV2 and J usage is TRBJ2-1, with D possibly TRBD2 on 5 matching bases. Germline V gene lookup returns CDR1 SNHLY and CDR2 FYNNEI. Trimming stripped 7 bases from V and 1 base from J, with 11 bases between. The CDR3 is 14 amino acids. CDR3 protein: CASNALGSYNEQFF. The CDR3 coding sequence is TGTGCCAGCAATGCACTAGGTTCCTACAATGAGCAGTTCTTC. The whole variable domain, remainder taken from reference TRBV2 and TRBJ2-1, is EPEVTQTPSHQVTQMGQEVILRCVPISNHLYFYWYRQILGQKVEFLVSFYNNEISEKSEIFDDQFSVERPDGSNFTLKIRSTKLEDSAMYFCASNALGSYNEQFFGPGTRLTVL.

This chain links TRBV2 with TRBJ1-4; D unclear. Trimming took 1 base from V and 0 from J, leaving 6 bases between them. Germline V gene lookup returns CDR1 SNHLY and CDR2 FYNNEI. This CDR3 region has 15 residues. The CDR3 is CASSEVRATNEKLFF. The CDR3 coding sequence is TGTGCCAGCAGTGAAGTAAGGGCAACTAATGAAAAACTGTTTTTT.

This chain uses TRBV4-1 with TRBJ1-3; maybe TRBD1 (5 bases). The CDR3 spans 15 residues. The V end lost 1 base, the J end lost 0 bases, and 7 bases lay between the germline ends. Germline CDR1 MGHRA, CDR2 YSYEKL. In DNA, the CDR3 is TGCGCCAGCAGCCAAGTAGGGGTCTCTGGAAACACCATATATTTT. Translated: CASSQVGVSGNTIYF.